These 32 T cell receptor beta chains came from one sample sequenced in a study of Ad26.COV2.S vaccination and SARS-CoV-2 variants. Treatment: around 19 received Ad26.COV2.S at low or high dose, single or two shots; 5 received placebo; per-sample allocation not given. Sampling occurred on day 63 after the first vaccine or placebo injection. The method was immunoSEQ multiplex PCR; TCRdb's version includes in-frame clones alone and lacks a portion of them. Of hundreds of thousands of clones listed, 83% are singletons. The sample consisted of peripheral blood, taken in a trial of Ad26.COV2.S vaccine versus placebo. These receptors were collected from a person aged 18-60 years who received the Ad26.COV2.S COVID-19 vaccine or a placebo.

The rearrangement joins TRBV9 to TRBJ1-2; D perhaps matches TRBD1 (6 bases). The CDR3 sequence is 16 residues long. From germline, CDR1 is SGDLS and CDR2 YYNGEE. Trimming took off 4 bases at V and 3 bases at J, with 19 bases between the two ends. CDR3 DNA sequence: TGTGCCAGCAGCCCTTTATCCAGGGGCGTGGACTATGGCTACACCTTC. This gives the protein CASSPLSRGVDYGYTF.

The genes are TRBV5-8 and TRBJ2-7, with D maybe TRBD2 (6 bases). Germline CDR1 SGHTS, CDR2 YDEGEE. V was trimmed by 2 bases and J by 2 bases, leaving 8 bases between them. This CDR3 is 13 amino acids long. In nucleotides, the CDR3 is TGTGCCAGCAGCTTCGGGGAGGCCTACGAGCAGTACTTC. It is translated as CASSFGEAYEQYF.

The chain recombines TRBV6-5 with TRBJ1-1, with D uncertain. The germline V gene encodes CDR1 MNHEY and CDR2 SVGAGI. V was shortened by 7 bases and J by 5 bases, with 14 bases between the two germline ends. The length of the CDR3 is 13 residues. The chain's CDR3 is CASTPGGRTEAFF. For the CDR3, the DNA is TGTGCCAGCACCCCGGGAGGTCGGACTGAAGCTTTCTTT.

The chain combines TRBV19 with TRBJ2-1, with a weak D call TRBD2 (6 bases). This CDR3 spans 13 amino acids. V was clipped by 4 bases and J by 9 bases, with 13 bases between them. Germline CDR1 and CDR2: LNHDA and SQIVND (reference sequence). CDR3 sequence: CASSNFYGGEQFF. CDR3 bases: TGTGCCAGTAGTAACTTTTACGGGGGTGAGCAGTTCTTC.

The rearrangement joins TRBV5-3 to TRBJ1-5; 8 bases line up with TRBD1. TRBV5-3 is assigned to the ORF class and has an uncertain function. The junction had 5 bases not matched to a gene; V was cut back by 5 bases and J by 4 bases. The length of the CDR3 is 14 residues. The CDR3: CARSCTGGNQPQHF. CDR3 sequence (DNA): TGTGCCAGAAGTTGTACAGGGGGTAATCAGCCCCAGCATTTT.

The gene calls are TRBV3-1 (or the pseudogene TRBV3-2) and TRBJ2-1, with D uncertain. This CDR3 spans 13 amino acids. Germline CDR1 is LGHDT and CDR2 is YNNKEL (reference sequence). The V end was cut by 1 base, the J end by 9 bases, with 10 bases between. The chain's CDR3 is CASSQGGSLEQFF. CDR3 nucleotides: TGTGCCAGCAGCCAAGGAGGTAGTCTTGAGCAGTTCTTC.

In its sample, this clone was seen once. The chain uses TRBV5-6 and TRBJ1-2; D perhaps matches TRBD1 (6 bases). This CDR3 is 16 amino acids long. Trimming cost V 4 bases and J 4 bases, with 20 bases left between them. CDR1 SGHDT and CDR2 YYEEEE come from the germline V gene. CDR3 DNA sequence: TGTGCCAGCAGCCTCTGGACAGCATCATCGTCCTATGGCTACACCTTC. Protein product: CASSLWTASSSYGYTF.

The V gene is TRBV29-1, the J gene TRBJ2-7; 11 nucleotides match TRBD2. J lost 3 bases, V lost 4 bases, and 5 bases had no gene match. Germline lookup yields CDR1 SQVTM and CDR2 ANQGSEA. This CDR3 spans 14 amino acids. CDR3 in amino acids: CSVAASGRYYEQYF. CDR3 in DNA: TGCAGCGTTGCGGCTAGCGGGAGGTACTACGAGCAGTACTTC.

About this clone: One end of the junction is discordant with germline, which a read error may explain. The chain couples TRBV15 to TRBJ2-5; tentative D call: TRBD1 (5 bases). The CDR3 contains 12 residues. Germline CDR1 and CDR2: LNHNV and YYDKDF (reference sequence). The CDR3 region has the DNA TGTGCCACCAGCCCCCTGGGGCAGGGCGTGAACTTC. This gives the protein CATSPLGQGVNF.

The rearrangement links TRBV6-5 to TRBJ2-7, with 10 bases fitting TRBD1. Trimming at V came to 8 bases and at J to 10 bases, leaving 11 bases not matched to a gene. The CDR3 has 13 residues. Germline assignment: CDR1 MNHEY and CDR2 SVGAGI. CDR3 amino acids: CASYGTGVLPQYF. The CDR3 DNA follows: TGTGCCAGCTATGGGACAGGGGTCCTCCCCCAGTACTTC.

CDR3 DNA sequence: TGTGCCAGCAGCTTAGAACTAGAATCACCCCTCCACTTT. Translated, it gives CASSLELESPLHF. The genes are TRBV7-2 and TRBJ1-6, with D hard to call. Germline V CDR1 and CDR2: SGHTA, FQGNSA. V dropped 1 base and J dropped 10 bases, with 8 bases sitting between them. The CDR3 is 13 amino acids.

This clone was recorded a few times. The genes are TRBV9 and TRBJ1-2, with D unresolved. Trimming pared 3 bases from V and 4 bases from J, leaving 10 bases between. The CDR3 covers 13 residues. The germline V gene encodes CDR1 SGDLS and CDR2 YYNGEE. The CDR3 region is CASSEEVGYGYTF. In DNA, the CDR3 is TGTGCCAGCAGCGAGGAGGTTGGCTATGGCTACACCTTC.

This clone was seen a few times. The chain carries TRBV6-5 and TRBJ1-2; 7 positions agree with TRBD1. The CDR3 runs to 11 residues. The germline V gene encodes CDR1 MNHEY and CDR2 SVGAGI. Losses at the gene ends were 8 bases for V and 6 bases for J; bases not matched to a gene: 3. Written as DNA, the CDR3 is TGTGCCAGCGGAGGGGGCGATGGCTACACCTTC. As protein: CASGGGDGYTF.

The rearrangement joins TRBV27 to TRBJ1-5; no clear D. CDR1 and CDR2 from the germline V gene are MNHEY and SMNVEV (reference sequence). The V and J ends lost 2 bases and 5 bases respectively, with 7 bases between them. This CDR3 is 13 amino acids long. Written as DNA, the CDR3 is TGTGCCAGCAGTTTAAAGGTCTATCAGCCCCAGCATTTT. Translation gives CASSLKVYQPQHF.

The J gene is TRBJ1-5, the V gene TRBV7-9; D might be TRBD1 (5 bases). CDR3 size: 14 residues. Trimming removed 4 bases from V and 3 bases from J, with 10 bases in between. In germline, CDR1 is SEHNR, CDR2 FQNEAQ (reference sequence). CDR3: CASSSDRDNQPQHF. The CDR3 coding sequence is TGTGCCAGCAGCTCCGACAGAGACAATCAGCCCCAGCATTTT.

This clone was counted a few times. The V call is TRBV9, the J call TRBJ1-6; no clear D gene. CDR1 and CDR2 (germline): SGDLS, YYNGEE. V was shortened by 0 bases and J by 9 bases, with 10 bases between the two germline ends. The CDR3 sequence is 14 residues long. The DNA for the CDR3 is TGTGCCAGCAGCGTAGACGGGTTTAGTTCACCCCTCCACTTT. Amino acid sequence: CASSVDGFSSPLHF.

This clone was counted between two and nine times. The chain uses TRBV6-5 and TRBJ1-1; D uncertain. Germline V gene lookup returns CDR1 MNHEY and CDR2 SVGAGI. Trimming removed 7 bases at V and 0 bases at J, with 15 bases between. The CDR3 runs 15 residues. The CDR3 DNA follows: TGTGCCAGCAAAAGGGCAGCTATAATGAACACTGAAGCTTTCTTT. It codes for CASKRAAIMNTEAFF.

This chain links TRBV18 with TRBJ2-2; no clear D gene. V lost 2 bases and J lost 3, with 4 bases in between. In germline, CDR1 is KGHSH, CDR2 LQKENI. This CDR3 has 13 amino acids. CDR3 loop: CASSPGHTGELFF. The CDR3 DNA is TGTGCCAGCTCACCAGGGCACACCGGGGAGCTGTTTTTT.

This CDR3 is CASSRDRGVYGYTF. In DNA, the CDR3 is TGTGCCAGCAGCCGGGACAGGGGTGTCTATGGCTACACCTTC. The rearrangement joins TRBV2 to TRBJ1-2, with 10 nucleotides matching TRBD1. The CDR3 is 14 residues long. Germline V gene lookup returns CDR1 SNHLY and CDR2 FYNNEI. Losses at the gene ends were 6 bases for V and 4 bases for J; bases not matched to a gene: 5.

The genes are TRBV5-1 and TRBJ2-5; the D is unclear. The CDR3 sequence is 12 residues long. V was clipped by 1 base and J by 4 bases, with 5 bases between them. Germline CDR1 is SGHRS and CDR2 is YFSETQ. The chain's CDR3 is CASSLPRETQYF. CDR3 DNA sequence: TGCGCCAGCAGCTTGCCCAGAGAGACCCAGTACTTC.

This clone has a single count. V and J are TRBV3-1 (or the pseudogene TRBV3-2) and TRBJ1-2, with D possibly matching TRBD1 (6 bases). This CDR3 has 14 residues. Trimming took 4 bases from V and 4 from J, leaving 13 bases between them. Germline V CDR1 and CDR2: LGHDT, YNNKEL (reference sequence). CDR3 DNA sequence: TGTGCCAGCAGCCGGCCGGGACACACCTATGGCTACACCTTC. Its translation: CASSRPGHTYGYTF.

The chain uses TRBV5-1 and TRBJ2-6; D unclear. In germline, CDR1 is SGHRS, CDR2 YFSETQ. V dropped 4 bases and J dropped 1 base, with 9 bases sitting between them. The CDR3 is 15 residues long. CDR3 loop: CASSARFSGANVLTF. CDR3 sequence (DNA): TGCGCCAGCAGCGCTAGGTTTTCTGGGGCCAACGTCCTGACTTTC.

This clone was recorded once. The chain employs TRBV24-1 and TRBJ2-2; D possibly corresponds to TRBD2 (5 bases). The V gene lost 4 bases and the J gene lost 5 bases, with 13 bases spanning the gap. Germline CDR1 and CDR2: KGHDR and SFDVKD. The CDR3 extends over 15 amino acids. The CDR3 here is CATSDAGTGTGELFF. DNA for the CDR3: TGTGCCACCAGTGACGCCGGAACGGGGACCGGGGAGCTGTTTTTT.

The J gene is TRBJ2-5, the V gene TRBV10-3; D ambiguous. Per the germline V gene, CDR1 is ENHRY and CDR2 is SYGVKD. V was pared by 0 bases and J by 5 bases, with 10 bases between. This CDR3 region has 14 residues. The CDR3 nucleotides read TGTGCCATCAGTGAGTCGGGGAAGTGGGAGACCCAGTACTTC. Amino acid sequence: CAISESGKWETQYF.

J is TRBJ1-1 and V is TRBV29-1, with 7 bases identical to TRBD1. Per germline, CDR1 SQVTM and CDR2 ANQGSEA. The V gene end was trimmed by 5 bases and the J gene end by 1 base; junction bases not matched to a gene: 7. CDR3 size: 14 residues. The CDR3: CSVPDHRGNTEAFF. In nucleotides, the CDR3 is TGCAGCGTTCCGGATCACAGGGGGAACACTGAAGCTTTCTTT.

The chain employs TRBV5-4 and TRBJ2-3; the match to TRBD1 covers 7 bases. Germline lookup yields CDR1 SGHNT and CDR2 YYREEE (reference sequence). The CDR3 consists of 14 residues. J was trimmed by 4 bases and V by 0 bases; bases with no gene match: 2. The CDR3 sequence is CASSLDRGADTQYF. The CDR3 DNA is TGTGCCAGCAGCTTGGACAGGGGCGCAGATACGCAGTATTTT.

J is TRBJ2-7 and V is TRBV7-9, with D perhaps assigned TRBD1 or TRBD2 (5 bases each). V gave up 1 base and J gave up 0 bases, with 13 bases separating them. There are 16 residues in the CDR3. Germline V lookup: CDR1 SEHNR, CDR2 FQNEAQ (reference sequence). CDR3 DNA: TGTGCCAGCAGCTTAGGGTCTGGGGGTTACTCCTACGAGCAGTACTTC. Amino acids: CASSLGSGGYSYEQYF.

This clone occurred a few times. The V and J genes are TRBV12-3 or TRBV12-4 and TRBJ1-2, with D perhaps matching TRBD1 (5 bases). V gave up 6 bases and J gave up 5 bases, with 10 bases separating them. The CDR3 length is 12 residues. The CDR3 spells CASSVGGYGYTF. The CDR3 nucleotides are TGTGCCAGCAGCGTGGGGGGTTATGGCTACACCTTC.

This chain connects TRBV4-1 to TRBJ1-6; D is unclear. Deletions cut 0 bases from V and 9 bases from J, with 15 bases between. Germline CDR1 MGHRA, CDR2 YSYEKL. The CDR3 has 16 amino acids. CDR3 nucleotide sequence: TGCGCCAGCAGCCAAGACCGGGCAGCGCAGAGTTCACCCCTCCACTTT. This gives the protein CASSQDRAAQSSPLHF.

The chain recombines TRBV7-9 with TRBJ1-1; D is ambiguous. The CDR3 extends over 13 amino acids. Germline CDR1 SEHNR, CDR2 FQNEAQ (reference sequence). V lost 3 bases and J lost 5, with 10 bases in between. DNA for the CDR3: TGTGCCAGCAGCTTGATAATAGAAACTGAAGCTTTCTTT. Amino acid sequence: CASSLIIETEAFF.

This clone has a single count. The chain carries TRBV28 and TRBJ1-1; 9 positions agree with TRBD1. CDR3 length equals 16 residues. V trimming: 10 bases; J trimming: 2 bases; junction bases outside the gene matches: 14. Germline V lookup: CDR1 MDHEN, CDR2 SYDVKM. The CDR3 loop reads CATTTGGVALNTEAFF. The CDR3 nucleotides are TGTGCCACCACTACAGGGGGCGTAGCCCTAAACACTGAAGCTTTCTTT.

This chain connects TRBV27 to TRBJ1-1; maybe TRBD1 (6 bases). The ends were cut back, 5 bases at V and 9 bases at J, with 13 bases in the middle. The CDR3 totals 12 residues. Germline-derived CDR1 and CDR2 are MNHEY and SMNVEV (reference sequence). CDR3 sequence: CASSTPRGKAFF. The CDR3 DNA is TGTGCCAGCAGTACCCCCAGGGGAAAAGCTTTCTTT.